These 32 T cell receptor beta chains were all obtained from the same sample, sequenced in a study of blood T cells in healthy people across ages. Using a J-beta primer mix together with a sample-barcoded 5' primer, a second PCR was run for roughly 7 to 11 cycles. A single record per CDR3 protein comes from TCRdb applying MiXCR to the 5' RACE reads. This sample has 850,000 or so distinct CDR3 sequences, with roughly 26% found just once. Sequenced: blood. The source of these receptors is a woman at least 80 years old in good health.

The V call is TRBV5-4, the J call TRBJ2-1; TRBD2 aligns across 7 bases. The CDR3 has 13 amino acids. Trimming removed 0 bases from V and 15 bases from J; junction bases left unmatched: 9. Germline CDR1 reads SGHNT; CDR2 reads YYREEE (reference sequence). The CDR3 DNA reads TGTGCCAGCAGCTTGGCGAGCGGGGATGGGCGGTTCTTC. This gives the protein CASSLASGDGRFF.

Concerning this clonotype itself: This may come from a read error, since a much larger clone is one base off. The chain carries TRBV7-2 and TRBJ2-5, with 11 bases aligning to TRBD1. The germline CDR1 and CDR2 sequences are SGHTA and FQGNSA. J gave up 11 bases and V 2 bases, and 13 bases lay outside the gene matches. The CDR3 is made up of 16 amino acids. The CDR3 DNA sequence: TGTGCCAGCAGCTTACCAGGACAGGGGGCGTCCAATGAGCAGTACTTC. Its protein is CASSLPGQGASNEQYF.

Here the CDR3 DNA reads TGTGCCAGCAACGCTCGACTAGCGGGGGGGGCAGATACGCAGTATTTT. Translated, it gives CASNARLAGGADTQYF. V usage is TRBV27 and J usage is TRBJ2-3; 14 positions agree with TRBD2. CDR3 size: 16 residues. The germline V gene encodes CDR1 MNHEY and CDR2 SMNVEV (reference sequence). V was clipped by 7 bases and J by 4 bases; unmatched bases: 7.

This clonotype has more than one count but fewer than ten. The germline gene is not matched at one end of the junction; a read error may be the cause. The J gene is TRBJ1-1, the V gene TRBV7-9; no firm D call. CDR3 length: 15 residues. From germline, CDR1 is SEHNR and CDR2 FQNEAQ (reference sequence). CDR3 protein: CASNLLPRSDTEAFF. The CDR3 region has the DNA TGTGCCAGCAACTTACTCCCCCGGTCCGACACTGAAGCTTTCTTT.

This clonotype was recorded a few times. The CDR3 nucleotides read TGTGCCAGCAGCACCCAGGACAGATTGAACACTGAAGCTTTCTTT. Encoded protein: CASSTQDRLNTEAFF. The chain uses TRBV9 and TRBJ1-1, with a tentative D call TRBD1 (6 bases). The V end lost 4 bases, the J end lost 0 bases, and 13 bases lay between the germline ends. Germline CDR1 SGDLS, CDR2 YYNGEE. The CDR3 is made up of 15 amino acids. Full variable domain (rest looked up from reference TRBV9 and TRBJ1-1): DSGVTQTPKHLITATGQRVTLRCSPRSGDLSVYWYQQSLDQGLQFLIQYYNGEERAKGNILERFSAQQFPDLHSELNLSSLELGDSALYFCASSTQDRLNTEAFFGQGTRLTVV.

This clonotype was seen at least ten times. The V and J genes are TRBV2 and TRBJ2-1, with 8 bases fitting TRBD2. V was pared by 7 bases and J by 6 bases, with 11 bases of the junction left unmatched. Germline loops: CDR1 SNHLY, CDR2 FYNNEI. The CDR3 sequence is 15 residues long. CDR3 loop: CASKPGGGFGNEQFF. Here the CDR3 DNA reads TGTGCCAGCAAACCGGGAGGGGGTTTCGGCAATGAGCAGTTCTTC.

The chain uses TRBV20-1 and TRBJ2-3; the D gene is possibly TRBD1 (5 bases). The germline V gene has CDR1 DFQATT and CDR2 SNEGSKA (reference sequence). V was trimmed by 3 bases and J by 2 bases, leaving 12 bases between them. The CDR3 has 14 residues. CDR3 sequence (DNA): TGCAGTGCTAGCGACAGCCTTCTCACAGATACGCAGTATTTT. Its translation: CSASDSLLTDTQYF.

This clonotype appeared a few times. This chain links TRBV30 with TRBJ1-6, with TRBD1 matching over 10 bases. Germline V gene lookup returns CDR1 GTSNPN and CDR2 SVGIG (reference sequence). The CDR3 covers 13 residues. After removal of 4 bases from V and 9 bases from J, the junction contained 3 bases not matched to a gene. This chain's CDR3 is CAWTRTGGSPLHF. The CDR3 DNA is TGTGCCTGGACGAGGACAGGGGGTTCACCCCTCCACTTT.

This clonotype has only a few counts. This rearrangement joins TRBV20-1 to TRBJ1-5; possibly TRBD1 for D (5 bases). V lost 1 base to trimming and J lost 15 bases, with 16 bases between them. Germline assignment: CDR1 DFQATT and CDR2 SNEGSKA (reference sequence). The length of the CDR3 is 12 residues. The chain's CDR3 is CSARVEGLGAHF. CDR3 nucleotides: TGCAGTGCTAGAGTTGAGGGTTTAGGGGCGCATTTT.

This clonotype has a count of ten or more. The chain joins TRBV24-1 to TRBJ2-1, with 9 bases identical to TRBD2. The ends lost 6 bases at V and 5 bases at J; junction bases unmatched: 7. The CDR3 is made up of 15 amino acids. Germline V gives CDR1 KGHDR, CDR2 SFDVKD. CDR3: CATSLAGANHNEQFF. CDR3 in DNA: TGTGCCACCAGTTTAGCGGGGGCAAATCACAATGAGCAGTTCTTC.

This clonotype was seen repeatedly, ten times or more. The chain combines TRBV7-9 with TRBJ1-2, with D uncertain. V was shortened by 6 bases and J by 4 bases, with 12 bases between the two germline ends. The V gene's germline CDR1 is SEHNR and CDR2 FQNEAQ (reference sequence). This CDR3 is 13 amino acids long. Written as DNA, the CDR3 is TGTGCCAGCAGTCCCTCGGGTACCTATGGCTACACCTTC. Translation: CASSPSGTYGYTF.

V is TRBV7-2 and J is TRBJ2-7; TRBD1 aligns across 9 bases. The assigned J gene may be wrong: the sequence end matches TRBJ2-4 better. The length of the CDR3 is 14 residues. Germline lookup yields CDR1 SGHTA and CDR2 FQGNSA. The CDR3 here is CASSKDRGGDIQYF. Written as DNA, the CDR3 is TGTGCCAGCAGTAAGGACAGGGGAGGGGACATTCAGTACTTC.

This clonotype was counted a few times. Just one base apart from a much larger clone, this may be a read error. The chain has TRBV4-3 and TRBJ2-1; 10 bases map to TRBD2. The CDR3 is 16 residues long. After removal of 0 bases from V and 3 bases from J, the junction contained 2 bases not matched to a gene. Germline V lookup: CDR1 LGHNA, CDR2 YSLEER. In DNA form, the CDR3 reads TGCGCCAGCAGCCAAGAGCTAGCGGGGGTCTACAATGAGCAGTTCTTC. Encoded protein: CASSQELAGVYNEQFF.

As regards this clonotype: A much larger clone lies a single base off, so this may be a read error. The chain recombines TRBV5-1 with TRBJ2-7, with TRBD2 identical over 10 bases. Trimming removed 8 bases from V and 7 bases from J; junction bases left unmatched: 12. The germline V gene has CDR1 SGHRS and CDR2 YFSETQ. This CDR3 region has 14 residues. The CDR3 nucleotides are TGCGCCAGTCAAAGCGGGGGGGCGGGCAATGAGCAGTACTTC. It yields the protein CASQSGGAGNEQYF.

Concerning this clonotype: One base away lies a much larger clone, so this may be a sequencing read error. This rearrangement joins TRBV7-2 to TRBJ2-7; D is unresolved. The CDR3 loop spans 15 amino acids. Germline V lookup: CDR1 SGHTA, CDR2 FQGNSA. Trimming cost V 4 bases and J 7 bases, with 20 bases left between them. In DNA, the CDR3 is TGTGCCAGCAGCTCGTCGGGTGGCAAATACAATGAGCAGTACTTC. Its protein product is CASSSSGGKYNEQYF.

The J gene is TRBJ2-4, the V gene TRBV5-1; the D gene could be TRBD1 or TRBD2 (5 bases each). The J call is in doubt because the DNA end fits TRBJ2-5 better. The CDR3 contains 13 residues. From germline, CDR1 is SGHRS and CDR2 YFSETQ. The DNA for the CDR3 is TGCGCCAGCACGAGAGGGGTACAAGAGACCCAGTACTTC. It codes for CASTRGVQETQYF.

This clonotype came up many times. This chain connects TRBV12-3 or TRBV12-4 to TRBJ2-7; D not resolved. Trimming cost V 6 bases and J 9 bases, with 15 bases left between them. The length of the CDR3 is 12 residues. As DNA, the CDR3 is TGTGCCAGCAGCCTTGGGCCGGTGCGGCAGTACTTC. This sequence encodes CASSLGPVRQYF.

This rearrangement joins TRBV5-8 to TRBJ2-3; TRBD1 agrees at 7 bases. The CDR3 has 15 amino acids. V lost 0 bases to trimming and J lost 3 bases; unmatched junction nucleotides: 4. Germline-derived CDR1 and CDR2 are SGHTS and YDEGEE. CDR3: CASSLVKGATDTQYF. CDR3 in DNA: TGTGCCAGCAGCTTGGTGAAGGGGGCAACAGATACGCAGTATTTT.

Notes on this clonotype: With a much larger clone just one base away, this may be a read error. CDR3 residues: CASSLGAGEGNEQFF. In DNA form, the CDR3 reads TGTGCCAGCAGCTTAGGGGCAGGGGAGGGGAATGAGCAGTTCTTC. The chain recombines TRBV7-2 with TRBJ2-1; D perhaps matches TRBD2 (7 bases). The CDR3 totals 15 residues. Germline loops: CDR1 SGHTA, CDR2 FQGNSA. V lost 1 base, J lost 7 bases, and 14 bases lay in between. The whole variable domain, filled in from reference TRBV7-2 and TRBJ2-1, reads GAGVSQSPSNKVTEKGKDVELRCDPISGHTALYWYRQSLGQGLEFLIYFQGNSAPDKSGLPSDRFSAERTGGSVSTLTIQRTQQEDSAVYLCASSLGAGEGNEQFFGPGTRLTVL.

Ten or more counts support this clonotype. The rearrangement links TRBV7-2 to TRBJ2-3; 15 bases fit TRBD2. The CDR3 is 17 residues long. Trimming removed 3 bases from V and 5 bases from J; junction bases left unmatched: 6. The V gene's germline CDR1 is SGHTA and CDR2 FQGNSA. The CDR3 here is CASSLGLAGGSGDTQYF. CDR3 bases: TGTGCCAGCAGCTTGGGACTAGCGGGGGGATCTGGAGATACGCAGTATTTT.

This clonotype was counted many times. The chain combines TRBV14 with TRBJ1-2; D is uncertain. Germline CDR1 reads SGHDN; CDR2 reads FVKESK. V was clipped by 1 base and J by 2 bases, with 11 bases between them. CDR3 length equals 15 residues. For the CDR3, the DNA is TGTGCCAGCAGCCAAGCGCTAGGGCTCAACTATGGCTACACCTTC. Residues: CASSQALGLNYGYTF.

The chain joins TRBV19 to TRBJ2-7; TRBD1 agrees at 9 bases. The germline CDR1 and CDR2 sequences are LNHDA and SQIVND (reference sequence). V lost 6 bases, J lost 4 bases, and 7 bases stayed unmatched. The CDR3 runs 14 residues. The CDR3 sequence: CASRRTGERYEQYF. CDR3 coding DNA: TGTGCCAGTAGACGGACAGGGGAGAGATACGAGCAGTACTTC. Full variable domain (missing parts from reference TRBV19 and TRBJ2-7): DGGITQSPKYLFRKEGQNVTLSCEQNLNHDAMYWYRQDPGQGLRLIYYSQIVNDFQKGDIAEGYSVSREKKESFPLTVTSAQKNPTAFYLCASRRTGERYEQYFGPGTRLTVT.

The chain combines TRBV11-2 with TRBJ1-1, with D unresolved. Trimming left V 5 bases short and J 5 bases short, with 18 bases between. Germline V gene data show CDR1 as SGHAT and CDR2 as FQNNGV. The CDR3 is 15 amino acids. The CDR3 nucleotides are TGTGCCAGCAGCCGAATCAATTTTAGACGTACTGAAGCTTTCTTT. Translating it yields CASSRINFRRTEAFF.

Concerning this clonotype: This may come from a read error, since a much larger clone is one base off. This chain connects TRBV10-3 to TRBJ2-1, with TRBD1 as a possible D gene (7 bases). The CDR3 runs to 15 residues. Deletions cut 3 bases from V and 7 bases from J, with 16 bases between. CDR1 is ENHRY, CDR2 SYGVKD, per germline. This CDR3 reads CAISDRGAPENEQFF. The CDR3 region has the DNA TGTGCCATCAGTGACAGGGGGGCGCCTGAAAATGAGCAGTTCTTC.

This clonotype came up many times. V and J are TRBV6-2 or TRBV6-3 and TRBJ1-2, with 12 bases identical to TRBD1. The CDR3 consists of 18 residues. Germline V gene data show CDR1 as MNHEY and CDR2 as SVGEGT. After removal of 7 bases from V and 0 bases from J, the junction contained 12 bases not matched to a gene. CDR3 nucleotide sequence: TGTGCCAGCATCGCTAACCCGGGACAGGGGGCGACTAACTATGGCTACACCTTC. Protein: CASIANPGQGATNYGYTF.

This clonotype showed up many times. This sequence joins TRBV11-3 and TRBJ2-4; the match to TRBD1 covers 9 bases. Germline-derived CDR1 and CDR2 are SGHNT and YENEEA. This CDR3 is 15 amino acids long. V lost 3 bases to trimming and J lost 2 bases; unmatched junction nucleotides: 2. The CDR3 DNA is TGTGCCAGCAGCTTGGGACAGGGCTCCAAAAACATTCAGTACTTC. Translation gives CASSLGQGSKNIQYF.

As concerns this clonotype: A much larger clone sits a single nucleotide away, making a read error possible. CDR3 bases: TGTGCCAGCAGTAATGACATAACGGGGGGGTACAATGAGCAGTACTTC. As protein: CASSNDITGGYNEQYF. The rearrangement links TRBV12-3 or TRBV12-4 to TRBJ2-5; 8 bases map to TRBD2. J gave up 11 bases and V 5 bases, and 19 bases lay outside the gene matches. The CDR3 loop spans 16 amino acids.

This sequence joins TRBV6-5 and TRBJ1-2; D is possibly TRBD1 (5 bases). Deletions cut 0 bases from V and 4 bases from J, with 12 bases between. Per germline, CDR1 MNHEY and CDR2 SVGAGI. This CDR3 region has 15 residues. The CDR3 DNA follows: TGTGCCAGCAGTTACTCCCTGGGTCAGGGCTATGGCTACACCTTC. As protein: CASSYSLGQGYGYTF.

This clonotype was detected a few times. The chain links TRBV7-2 to TRBJ1-5; D might be TRBD1 (5 bases). Deletions cut 5 bases from V and 2 bases from J, with 10 bases between. Germline-derived CDR1 and CDR2 are SGHTA and FQGNSA. This CDR3 spans 14 amino acids. Here the CDR3 reads CASSTRGGNQPQHF. In DNA, the CDR3 is TGTGCCAGCAGCACCCGAGGGGGCAATCAGCCCCAGCATTTT.

As for this clonotype: This may be a read error, as it is one base from a much larger clone. The J gene is TRBJ2-1, the V gene TRBV11-2; a weak D match, TRBD1 (6 bases). This CDR3 has 12 residues. CDR1 is SGHAT and CDR2 is FQNNGV in the germline V gene. Between the trimmed V and J ends, which lost 6 bases and 13 bases, there was a span of 16 bases. This CDR3 reads CASSYRTETQFF. The DNA of the CDR3 is TGTGCCAGCAGTTATCGGACAGAGACCCAGTTCTTC.

This clonotype came up a few times. The CDR3 DNA reads as TGTGCCAGCAGTTACGACAGACTCACTGAAGCTTTCTTT. Translation gives CASSYDRLTEAFF. The rearrangement uses TRBV6-6 and TRBJ1-1; possible D gene TRBD1, 5 bases. Germline CDR1 reads MNHNY; CDR2 reads SVGAGI (reference sequence). The germline V and J ends were trimmed by 2 bases and 4 bases, with 8 bases remaining between them. The CDR3 is made up of 13 amino acids.

This clonotype showed up many times. The chain uses TRBV7-8 and TRBJ1-6, with unresolved D. The CDR3 runs 15 residues. V lost 5 bases and J 9 bases, leaving 17 bases between the germline ends. Germline assignment: CDR1 SGHVS and CDR2 FQNEAQ. In DNA, the CDR3 is TGTGCCAGCAGCCCCCGACAAGGTTTTGGTTCACCCCTCCACTTT. Protein: CASSPRQGFGSPLHF.